These 27 T cell receptor beta chains were sequenced from one sample in a study of T-cell memory formation after mild COVID-19. TCRdb re-derived calls from the 5' RACE reads in MiXCR, one entry per CDR3 protein. Of about 470,000 distinct CDR3 sequences in the sample, around a quarter were seen once. The sequencing input was PBMCs or a T cell subset sorted from them (not recorded which). The receptors were gathered from an adult woman who had mild COVID-19 (a few samples of this study predate the infection). Cell type and time point are not known.

The chain carries TRBV5-1 and TRBJ2-5, with a tentative D call TRBD2 (5 bases). CDR1 is SGHRS and CDR2 is YFSETQ in the germline V gene. V shed 4 bases and J shed 1 base, with 14 bases lying between them. This CDR3 has 15 amino acids. This CDR3 is CASSPGNEAQETQYF. CDR3 nucleotide sequence: TGCGCCAGCAGCCCGGGGAACGAGGCCCAAGAGACCCAGTACTTC.

The chain links TRBV10-3 to TRBJ2-5; 8 bases are shared with TRBD1. The CDR3 spans 15 residues. Trimming at V came to 3 bases and at J to 2 bases, leaving 5 bases not matched to a gene. Germline V gene lookup returns CDR1 ENHRY and CDR2 SYGVKD. The DNA for the CDR3 is TGTGCCATCAGTGACATAGGGACAGGACAAGAGACCCAGTACTTC. It specifies CAISDIGTGQETQYF.

This clonotype came up a few times. The CDR3 sequence: CASSFPSAGPSSTDTQYF. The CDR3 bases are TGTGCCAGCAGTTTCCCTTCAGCCGGCCCTTCTAGCACAGATACGCAGTATTTT. This chain connects TRBV6-2 or TRBV6-3 to TRBJ2-3; unclear D gene. The V gene lost 4 bases and the J gene lost 0 bases, with 20 bases spanning the gap. Germline V gene data show CDR1 as MNHEY and CDR2 as SVGEGT. The CDR3 spans 18 residues.

This clonotype was observed a handful of times. The chain links TRBV7-3 to TRBJ2-2, with no clear D. Trimming took off 1 base at V and 7 bases at J, with 10 bases between the two ends. This CDR3 is 14 amino acids long. Germline CDR1 reads SGHTA; CDR2 reads FQGTGA. The CDR3 DNA reads TGTGCCAGCAGCTTAAGGCCGGGTATCGGGGAGCTGTTTTTT. This gives the protein CASSLRPGIGELFF. Variable domain in full (rest from reference TRBV7-3 and TRBJ2-2): GAGVSQTPSNKVTEKGKYVELRCDPISGHTALYWYRQSLGQGPEFLIYFQGTGAADDSGLPNDRFFAVRPEGSVSTLKIQRTERGDSAVYLCASSLRPGIGELFFGEGSRLTVL.

This clonotype was found a few times. The chain joins TRBV7-2 to TRBJ1-2; no firm D call. With 1 base removed from V and 0 bases from J, the gap between germline ends came to 9 bases. This CDR3 comprises 15 residues. CDR1 SGHTA and CDR2 FQGNSA come from the germline V gene. This CDR3 reads CASSLGGTANYGYTF. CDR3 nucleotides: TGTGCCAGCAGCTTAGGAGGTACTGCTAACTATGGCTACACCTTC.

The chain recombines TRBV6-6 with TRBJ1-2, with TRBD1 matching 9 bases. Losses at the gene ends were 4 bases for V and 6 bases for J; bases not matched to a gene: 9. The CDR3 sequence is 15 residues long. In germline, CDR1 is MNHNY, CDR2 SVGAGI (reference sequence). The CDR3 region is CASSSPDRGFHGYTF. The CDR3 DNA follows: TGTGCCAGCAGTTCCCCGGACAGGGGTTTTCATGGCTACACCTTC.

The chain is built from TRBV6-1 and TRBJ2-3; D unclear. In germline, CDR1 is MNHNS, CDR2 SASEGT. Between the trimmed V and J ends, which lost 3 bases and 7 bases, there was a span of 5 bases. This CDR3 is built from 11 residues. In DNA form, the CDR3 reads TGTGCCAGCAGTGATCTAAATACGCAGTATTTT. Translated: CASSDLNTQYF.

This clonotype came up a few times. The chain has TRBV3-1 and TRBJ2-1, with TRBD2 matching over 9 bases. Germline V gene lookup returns CDR1 LGHDT and CDR2 YNNKEL (reference sequence). This CDR3 has 14 amino acids. The V segment lost 3 bases and the J segment 10 bases; nucleotides outside the gene matches: 7. CDR3 protein: CASSHSGTSREQFF. The CDR3, as DNA: TGTGCCAGCAGCCACTCCGGGACTAGCCGCGAGCAGTTCTTC.

The V gene is TRBV12-3 or TRBV12-4, the J gene TRBJ1-1; no clear D. CDR3 length: 10 residues. V dropped 5 bases and J dropped 10 bases, with 8 bases sitting between them. CDR3 DNA sequence: TGTGCCAGCAGTAATTCTAGAGCTTTCTTT. It codes for CASSNSRAFF.

This clonotype was observed a few times. The CDR3, as DNA: TGTGCCAGCAGTGAAGGACCCCACATGAACACTGAAGCTTTCTTT. Translating it yields CASSEGPHMNTEAFF. The chain uses TRBV6-1 and TRBJ1-1, with D uncertain. The CDR3 extends over 15 amino acids. Germline CDR1 and CDR2: MNHNS and SASEGT. V lost 1 base, J lost 0 bases, and 9 bases lay in between.

The chain employs TRBV12-3 or TRBV12-4 and TRBJ1-5; 9 bases match TRBD1. The CDR3 has 15 amino acids. J was trimmed by 5 bases and V by 6 bases; bases with no gene match: 8. CDR3 region: CASSPGTGRDQPQHF. The CDR3 bases are TGTGCCAGCAGCCCCGGGACAGGGAGGGATCAGCCCCAGCATTTT.

The V call is TRBV27, the J call TRBJ2-3; 8 positions agree with TRBD1. This CDR3 is 14 amino acids long. Germline V CDR1 and CDR2: MNHEY, SMNVEV (reference sequence). Unmatched junction bases numbered 4, after V lost 4 bases and J lost 4 bases. The CDR3 bases are TGTGCCAGCAGTTGGACAGGGCCGGCAGATACGCAGTATTTT. Residues: CASSWTGPADTQYF.

The chain is built from TRBV7-8 and TRBJ2-7; TRBD1 or TRBD2 may be the D gene (5 bases each). Per the germline V gene, CDR1 is SGHVS and CDR2 is FQNEAQ. The germline V and J ends were trimmed by 3 bases and 6 bases, with 15 bases remaining between them. The CDR3 length is 14 residues. As DNA, the CDR3 is TGTGCCAGCAGCTTCCGGGACCCGAGCCTCGAGCAGTACTTC. Encoded protein: CASSFRDPSLEQYF.

This clonotype was counted between two and nine times. The genes are TRBV6-5 and TRBJ2-1, with 10 nucleotides matching TRBD1. Germline V gene data show CDR1 as MNHEY and CDR2 as SVGAGI. Trimming removed 0 bases from V and 7 bases from J; junction bases left unmatched: 6. This CDR3 region has 16 residues. The DNA of the CDR3 is TGTGCCAGCAGTTACTCATGGACAGGGGGTTTGAATGAGCAGTTCTTC. Its protein product is CASSYSWTGGLNEQFF.

This clonotype was detected a few times. The chain combines TRBV12-3 or TRBV12-4 with TRBJ1-5; TRBD1 matches at 8 bases. J was trimmed by 0 bases and V by 6 bases; bases with no gene match: 4. The CDR3 runs 15 residues. CDR3 in amino acids: CASSTTGDSNQPQHF. Here the CDR3 DNA reads TGTGCCAGCAGCACGACAGGGGATAGCAATCAGCCCCAGCATTTT.

CDR3: CASSRDSGTQGELFF. DNA of the CDR3: TGCGCCAGCAGCCGGGACAGCGGGACCCAGGGGGAGCTGTTTTTT. V gene TRBV4-3 combines with J gene TRBJ2-2, with D perhaps given as TRBD1 or TRBD2 (7 bases each). This CDR3 contains 15 residues. The V and J ends lost 4 bases and 8 bases respectively, with 17 bases between them. Germline V gives CDR1 LGHNA, CDR2 YSLEER.

A few counts support this clonotype. The genes are TRBV5-6 and TRBJ2-1; D may correspond to TRBD1 or TRBD2 (5 bases each). The germline V gene has CDR1 SGHDT and CDR2 YYEEEE. The CDR3 runs 13 residues. Trimming took off 5 bases at V and 6 bases at J, with 12 bases between the two ends. The CDR3 sequence is CASSYGTVNEQFF. CDR3 DNA: TGTGCCAGCAGTTACGGGACGGTCAATGAGCAGTTCTTC.

This clonotype was recorded at least ten times. The CDR3 loop is CASSLGTPGQGGTEAFF. Written as DNA, the CDR3 is TGTGCCAGCAGCTTGGGGACTCCGGGACAGGGGGGTACTGAAGCTTTCTTT. The V call is TRBV5-4, the J call TRBJ1-1, with TRBD1 matching over 11 bases. Germline lookup yields CDR1 SGHNT and CDR2 YYREEE (reference sequence). There are 17 residues in the CDR3. Trimming cost V 0 bases and J 5 bases; bases outside gene matches: 9.

The chain carries TRBV9 and TRBJ1-1; D unresolved. Trimming removed 0 bases at V and 4 bases at J, with 10 bases between. The V gene's germline CDR1 is SGDLS and CDR2 YYNGEE. This CDR3 contains 14 residues. CDR3 residues: CASSVATTLTEAFF. In DNA form, the CDR3 reads TGTGCCAGCAGCGTAGCTACGACTCTCACTGAAGCTTTCTTT.

This clonotype was observed a handful of times. The V and J genes are TRBV7-9 and TRBJ1-2; 9 bases are a match to TRBD1. V shed 5 bases, J shed 5 bases, and the junction held 9 bases outside the gene matches. Germline V gene sequence: CDR1 SEHNR, CDR2 FQNEAQ (reference sequence). The CDR3 runs to 15 residues. For the CDR3, the DNA is TGTGCCAGCAGCCCCCCCGGGACAGGGAAGTATGGCTACACCTTC. Translation gives CASSPPGTGKYGYTF.

CDR3 in amino acids: CAWSAGSLGAEAFF. As DNA, the CDR3 is TGTGCCTGGAGTGCGGGCAGTTTAGGCGCTGAAGCTTTCTTT. J is TRBJ1-1 and V is TRBV30, with D unresolved. V was shortened by 1 base and J by 6 bases, with 15 bases between the two germline ends. Germline V gene lookup returns CDR1 GTSNPN and CDR2 SVGIG (reference sequence). This CDR3 contains 14 residues.

The rearrangement joins TRBV12-3 or TRBV12-4 to TRBJ1-1; tentatively, D is TRBD1 (6 bases). CDR3 size: 13 residues. Trimming cost V 5 bases and J 6 bases, with 13 bases left between them. CDR3 bases: TGTGCCAGCAGTACACCGGACAGCCCTGAAGCTTTCTTT. The encoded protein is CASSTPDSPEAFF.

This sequence joins TRBV7-2 and TRBJ2-3; tentatively, D is TRBD1 or TRBD2 (5 bases each). CDR3 size: 15 residues. V gave up 2 bases and J gave up 0 bases, with 9 bases separating them. In germline, CDR1 is SGHTA, CDR2 FQGNSA. CDR3 residues: CASSLSRGSTDTQYF. The CDR3, as DNA: TGTGCCAGCAGCTTATCGAGGGGCAGCACAGATACGCAGTATTTT. Filled out from reference TRBV7-2 and TRBJ2-3, the complete variable domain reads GAGVSQSPSNKVTEKGKDVELRCDPISGHTALYWYRQSLGQGLEFLIYFQGNSAPDKSGLPSDRFSAERTGGSVSTLTIQRTQQEDSAVYLCASSLSRGSTDTQYFGPGTRLTVL.

This clonotype was seen a handful of times. The chain employs TRBV7-3 and TRBJ2-1; D may match TRBD1 or TRBD2 (5 bases each). The V gene lost 5 bases and the J gene lost 6 bases, with 17 bases spanning the gap. Germline lookup yields CDR1 SGHTA and CDR2 FQGTGA. This CDR3 is 15 amino acids long. CDR3 loop: CASSPARGVFNEQFF. The CDR3, as DNA: TGTGCCAGCAGCCCCGCCCGAGGGGTGTTCAATGAGCAGTTCTTC.

This chain links TRBV19 with TRBJ2-3; the D gene is possibly TRBD2 (5 bases). The germline gives CDR1 LNHDA, CDR2 SQIVND (reference sequence). V gave up 3 bases and J gave up 7 bases, with 11 bases separating them. The CDR3 sequence is 13 residues long. The CDR3 loop reads CASSILTGNTQYF. CDR3 coding DNA: TGTGCCAGTAGTATCCTGACCGGGAATACGCAGTATTTT.

The sample holds one count of this clonotype. The chain recombines TRBV18 with TRBJ2-7, with 8 bases aligning to TRBD1. V lost 6 bases to trimming and J lost 3 bases; unmatched junction nucleotides: 10. The CDR3 runs to 15 residues. The germline CDR1 and CDR2 sequences are KGHSH and LQKENI. This chain's CDR3 is CASSTDRVAHYEQYF. The CDR3 DNA follows: TGTGCCAGCTCGACGGACAGGGTGGCCCACTACGAGCAGTACTTC.

This chain connects TRBV4-2 to TRBJ2-7, with D hard to call. V was pared by 0 bases and J by 3 bases, with 9 bases between. CDR3 length: 14 residues. Germline CDR1 LGHNA, CDR2 YNFKEQ. CDR3 sequence reads: CASSQERIGYEQYF. In nucleotides, the CDR3 is TGTGCCAGCAGCCAAGAGCGGATCGGCTACGAGCAGTACTTC.